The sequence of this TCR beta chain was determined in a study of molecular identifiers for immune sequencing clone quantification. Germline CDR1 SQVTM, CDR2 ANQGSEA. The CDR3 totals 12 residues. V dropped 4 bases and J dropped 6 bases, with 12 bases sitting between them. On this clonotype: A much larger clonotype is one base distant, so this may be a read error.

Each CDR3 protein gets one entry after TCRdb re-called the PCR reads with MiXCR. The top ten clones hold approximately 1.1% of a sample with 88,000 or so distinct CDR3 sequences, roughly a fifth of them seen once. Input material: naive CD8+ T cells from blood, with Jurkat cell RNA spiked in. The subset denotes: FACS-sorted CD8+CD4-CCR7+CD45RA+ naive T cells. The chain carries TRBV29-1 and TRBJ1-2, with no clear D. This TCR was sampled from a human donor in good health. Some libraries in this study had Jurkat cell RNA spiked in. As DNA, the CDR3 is TGCAGCGTTGGCGCAGGATCAAATGGCTACACCTTC. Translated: CSVGAGSNGYTF.